The clone carrying this T cell receptor (beta chain) was counted many times. The sample is drawn from a study of Graves' ophthalmopathy and Graves' hyperthyroidism. Looked up from germline, CDR1 is DFQATT and CDR2 is SNEGSKA (reference sequence). The CDR3 sequence is 16 residues long. The ends were cut back, 2 bases at V and 0 bases at J, with 16 bases in the middle. Beta-chain TCR CDR3 regions were amplified from RNA transcripts. An opening RT-PCR round employed HTBI primers and preceded a second-round multiplex PCR. A single record per CDR3 protein comes from TCRdb applying MiXCR to the multiplex PCR reads. The table includes 400,000 to 450,000 distinct CDR3 sequences, roughly 21% detected once.

The sequence was obtained from a woman aged 18-35 years with stable Graves' hyperthyroidism. Sample: peripheral blood. The rearrangement uses TRBV20-1 and TRBJ1-1; D might be TRBD1 (5 bases). The CDR3 DNA is TGCAGTGCTAGAATTCTCCAGGGTGGGTTGAACACTGAAGCTTTCTTT. Protein sequence: CSARILQGGLNTEAFF.